These 31 T cell receptor beta chains were all obtained from the same sample, sequenced in a study of cytomegalovirus exposure and HLA in healthy donors. Use of 60 Vbeta and 13 Jbeta primers characterized the PCR. The protocol was immunoSEQ multiplex PCR, while the TCRdb copy is restricted to in-frame clones and leaves out a portion. The data show approximately 86,000 clones, 60% to 80% seen once. Material: PBMCs. These receptors were obtained from a man in his 60s in good health and CMV-seronegative.

This clone has only a few counts. The chain is built from TRBV30 and TRBJ1-5; D gene uncertain. Germline V gene lookup returns CDR1 GTSNPN and CDR2 SVGIG (reference sequence). CDR3 length: 13 amino acids. Trimming removed 0 bases from V and 4 bases from J, with 7 bases in between. The CDR3 DNA reads as TGTGCCTGGAGTGTAGGCGGGAATCAGCCCCAGCATTTT. Encoded protein: CAWSVGGNQPQHF.

CDR3 nucleotides: TGTGCCAGCAGCTTAGCGCTAGCGGGGGGAGAGACCCAGTACTTC. This codes for CASSLALAGGETQYF. The V call is TRBV7-2, the J call TRBJ2-5, with 11 positions matching TRBD2. V gave up 0 bases and J gave up 4 bases; unmatched junction bases: 1. The CDR3 spans 15 residues. Germline lookup yields CDR1 SGHTA and CDR2 FQGNSA.

In its sample, this clone was seen a few times. V and J are TRBV5-1 and TRBJ1-1; 9 nucleotides line up with TRBD1. V lost 1 base, J lost 0 bases, and 7 bases stayed unmatched. The CDR3 runs 17 residues. The germline V gene encodes CDR1 SGHRS and CDR2 YFSETQ. DNA of the CDR3: TGCGCCAGCAGCTTGAATATGGGACAGGGTTTGAACACTGAAGCTTTCTTT. Translation gives CASSLNMGQGLNTEAFF.

The J gene is TRBJ1-4, the V gene TRBV5-1; 10 bases are a match to TRBD1. Trimming cost V 1 base and J 6 bases; bases outside gene matches: 6. Germline CDR1 and CDR2: SGHRS and YFSETQ. The CDR3 loop spans 16 amino acids. CDR3 in amino acids: CASSLQGTGEYEKLFF. CDR3 DNA: TGCGCCAGCAGCTTGCAGGGGACAGGGGAGTATGAAAAACTGTTTTTT.

This chain uses TRBV6-6 with TRBJ1-2; D perhaps matches TRBD1 (6 bases). The germline V gene has CDR1 MNHNY and CDR2 SVGAGI (reference sequence). The CDR3 is made up of 14 amino acids. The ends were cut back, 4 bases at V and 4 bases at J, with 13 bases in the middle. In DNA, the CDR3 is TGTGCCAGCAGTTCTCCTAACAGGGCCTATGGCTACACCTTC. It is translated as CASSSPNRAYGYTF.

This clone was found once. The V call is TRBV9, the J call TRBJ1-1; TRBD1 might be the D (5 bases). The CDR3 contains 15 residues. V lost 3 bases and J 5 bases, leaving 17 bases between the germline ends. The germline gives CDR1 SGDLS, CDR2 YYNGEE. The CDR3 protein is CASSAQTGSGTEAFF. CDR3 nucleotides: TGTGCCAGCAGCGCCCAAACAGGAAGTGGTACTGAAGCTTTCTTT.

This clone was recorded a few times. The rearrangement uses TRBV11-2 and TRBJ2-5; 14 bases fit TRBD2. Unmatched junction bases numbered 10, after V lost 4 bases and J lost 3 bases. The CDR3 is made up of 18 amino acids. CDR1 is SGHAT and CDR2 is FQNNGV in the germline V gene. Here the CDR3 reads CASSYEPGLAGEKETQYF. CDR3 bases: TGTGCCAGCAGCTACGAACCGGGACTAGCGGGGGAGAAAGAGACCCAGTACTTC.

The chain has TRBV11-2 and TRBJ2-2; 12 bases are a match to TRBD1. The CDR3 is made up of 17 amino acids. Losses at the gene ends were 1 base for V and 6 bases for J; bases not matched to a gene: 6. The germline V gene encodes CDR1 SGHAT and CDR2 FQNNGV. CDR3 region: CASSLAPGQGASGELFF. DNA for the CDR3: TGTGCCAGCAGCTTAGCACCGGGACAGGGGGCGTCCGGGGAGCTGTTTTTT.

V and J are TRBV10-1 and TRBJ1-2; 7 positions match TRBD1. Trimming at V came to 10 bases and at J to 0 bases, leaving 17 bases not matched to a gene. Germline V gene data show CDR1 as WNHNN and CDR2 as SYGVQD (reference sequence). The CDR3 runs to 17 residues. As DNA, the CDR3 is TGCGCCAAGAGGCTCCGGGACAGCGTAATAGCTAACTATGGCTACACCTTC. Its translation is CAKRLRDSVIANYGYTF.

A note on this clone: Other nucleotide sequences in the sample specify the same CDR3. This chain uses TRBV5-1 with TRBJ1-5, with a tentative D call TRBD1 (6 bases). The CDR3 runs 13 residues. The ends were cut back, 0 bases at V and 5 bases at J, with 6 bases in the middle. CDR1 is SGHRS and CDR2 is YFSETQ in the germline V gene. CDR3 DNA: TGCGCCAGCAGCTTGGCAGGGGATCAGCCCCAGCATTTT. Its protein product is CASSLAGDQPQHF.

V and J are TRBV11-2 and TRBJ2-7, with 12 positions matching TRBD1. The CDR3 covers 16 residues. The V gene's germline CDR1 is SGHAT and CDR2 FQNNGV. After removal of 4 bases from V and 7 bases from J, the junction contained 11 bases not matched to a gene. CDR3 residues: CASSSSPRDRGREQYF. CDR3 nucleotides: TGTGCCAGCAGCTCCTCACCGAGGGACAGGGGGCGTGAGCAGTACTTC. Filled out from reference TRBV11-2 and TRBJ2-7, the complete variable domain reads EAGVAQSPRYKIIEKRQSVAFWCNPISGHATLYWYQQILGQGPKLLIQFQNNGVVDDSQLPKDRFSAERLKGVDSTLKIQPAKLEDSAVYLCASSSSPRDRGREQYFGPGTRLTVT.

This chain joins TRBV5-1 and TRBJ1-5, with TRBD1 matching over 7 bases. The CDR3 is made up of 14 amino acids. V shed 1 base and J 4 bases; nucleotides not matched to a gene: 2. Germline CDR1 SGHRS, CDR2 YFSETQ. Here the CDR3 reads CASSLTGDNQPQHF. The CDR3, as DNA: TGCGCCAGCAGCTTGACAGGGGATAATCAGCCCCAGCATTTT. The whole variable domain, remainder taken from reference TRBV5-1 and TRBJ1-5, is KAGVTQTPRYLIKTRGQQVTLSCSPISGHRSVSWYQQTPGQGLQFLFEYFSETQRNKGNFPGRFSGRQFSNSRSEMNVSTLELGDSALYLCASSLTGDNQPQHFGDGTRLSIL.

The chain employs TRBV9 and TRBJ2-2, with 7 nucleotides matching TRBD2. The J segment lost 6 bases and the V segment lost 5 bases, leaving 7 bases of the junction unmatched. CDR3 length equals 14 residues. Germline CDR1 reads SGDLS; CDR2 reads YYNGEE. The CDR3 here is CASRGAGAPGELFF. The CDR3 DNA is TGTGCCAGCAGAGGGGCGGGAGCCCCCGGGGAGCTGTTTTTT.

J is TRBJ1-6 and V is TRBV10-3; a possible D gene is TRBD1 (5 bases). CDR1 is ENHRY and CDR2 is SYGVKD in the germline V gene. The CDR3 is 15 amino acids. Trimming pared 2 bases from V and 7 bases from J, leaving 12 bases between. The CDR3 region has the DNA TGTGCCATCAGTGAGGGGTCAGGGCGGAATTCACCCCTCCACTTT. Its protein product is CAISEGSGRNSPLHF.

This chain links TRBV5-4 with TRBJ1-2; 9 nucleotides match TRBD1. Germline V gene lookup returns CDR1 SGHNT and CDR2 YYREEE (reference sequence). The CDR3 extends over 13 amino acids. The junction had 9 bases not matched to a gene; V was cut back by 4 bases and J by 11 bases. CDR3 residues: CASSARDRDYYTF. CDR3 nucleotide sequence: TGTGCCAGCAGCGCCCGGGACAGGGATTATTACACCTTC.

The CDR3 coding sequence is TGTGCCAGCAGTGCGACAGGTTGGGGCACCGGGGAGCTGTTTTTT. Translation: CASSATGWGTGELFF. V usage is TRBV6-6 and J usage is TRBJ2-2; D is perhaps TRBD1 (6 bases). V was pared by 5 bases and J by 4 bases, with 14 bases between. This CDR3 contains 15 residues. The germline gives CDR1 MNHNY, CDR2 SVGAGI (reference sequence).

The chain links TRBV30 to TRBJ2-3; 13 nucleotides agree with TRBD2. Germline V gene lookup returns CDR1 GTSNPN and CDR2 SVGIG (reference sequence). The CDR3 runs to 16 residues. J lost 2 bases, V lost 2 bases, and 4 bases had no gene match. The CDR3 DNA sequence: TGTGCCTGGAGTATGGGACTAGCGGGGAACACAGATACGCAGTATTTT. This gives the protein CAWSMGLAGNTDTQYF.

In its sample, this clone was seen once. This chain joins TRBV19 and TRBJ1-1; a possible D gene is TRBD1 (6 bases). Trimming cost V 6 bases and J 1 base, with 15 bases left between them. Germline V gene lookup returns CDR1 LNHDA and CDR2 SQIVND (reference sequence). The CDR3 is 15 amino acids. DNA of the CDR3: TGTGCCAGTAGAGACCCGGGGGGGCCGAACACTGAAGCTTTCTTT. This codes for CASRDPGGPNTEAFF.

In its sample, this clone was seen a few times. The chain combines TRBV4-1 with TRBJ1-5; possibly TRBD1 for D (5 bases). V was trimmed by 3 bases and J by 4 bases, leaving 13 bases between them. The CDR3 sequence is 15 residues long. Looked up from germline, CDR1 is MGHRA and CDR2 is YSYEKL. The CDR3 loop reads CASSQDEQANQPQHF. The CDR3 DNA sequence: TGCGCCAGCAGCCAGGATGAACAGGCGAATCAGCCCCAGCATTTT.

The V gene is TRBV10-3, the J gene TRBJ2-3; 7 positions agree with TRBD2. The trim removed 11 bases at V and 0 bases at J, leaving 8 bases unmatched. CDR1 ENHRY and CDR2 SYGVKD come from the germline V gene. The CDR3 spans 14 residues. DNA for the CDR3: TGTGCCTCCCGCCTTAGCGGGAGCACAGATACGCAGTATTTT. Its translation is CASRLSGSTDTQYF.

This clone was seen more than once but under ten times. The CDR3, as DNA: TGTGCCAGCAGAGGAGGGGAGGGCTACACCTTC. The encoded protein is CASRGGEGYTF. The gene calls are TRBV7-9 and TRBJ1-2; tentative D call: TRBD1 (5 bases). Trimming left V 6 bases short and J 8 bases short, with 10 bases between. Germline CDR1 and CDR2: SEHNR and FQNEAQ (reference sequence). CDR3 size: 11 residues.

This clone turned up a few times. V is TRBV11-3 and J is TRBJ2-1; 12 bases are shared with TRBD2. The V gene's germline CDR1 is SGHNT and CDR2 YENEEA. J lost 9 bases, V lost 5 bases, and 5 bases had no gene match. The CDR3 sequence is 14 residues long. CDR3 loop: CASSHGLAGSEQFF. The CDR3 DNA sequence: TGTGCCAGCAGCCATGGACTAGCGGGAAGTGAGCAGTTCTTC.

V gene TRBV4-2 combines with J gene TRBJ2-1, with 11 bases aligning to TRBD2. The junction had 10 bases not matched to a gene; V was cut back by 0 bases and J by 12 bases. CDR1 and CDR2 (germline): LGHNA, YNFKEQ. The CDR3 length is 16 residues. The CDR3 spells CASSQDGRVAGGWQFF. In DNA, the CDR3 is TGTGCCAGCAGCCAAGATGGTAGGGTAGCGGGAGGGTGGCAGTTCTTC.

Written as DNA, the CDR3 is TGTGCCTGGAGTCGAGCCCCCGGGGAGCTGTTTTTT. Encoded protein: CAWSRAPGELFF. This sequence joins TRBV30 and TRBJ2-2; D is undetermined. CDR3 size: 12 residues. Germline V gene lookup returns CDR1 GTSNPN and CDR2 SVGIG (reference sequence). V lost 2 bases to trimming and J lost 6 bases, with 7 bases between them.

The chain carries TRBV5-5 and TRBJ2-2; D is unclear. There are 13 residues in the CDR3. Trimming shortened V by 3 bases and J by 3 bases, and 6 bases separated the two germline ends. Germline V CDR1 and CDR2: SGHKS, YYEKEE (reference sequence). The CDR3 spells CASSSRYTGELFF. The CDR3 DNA reads TGTGCCAGCAGCTCTCGGTACACCGGGGAGCTGTTTTTT.

The rearrangement joins TRBV19 to TRBJ1-2, with D tentatively TRBD1 (6 bases). V was clipped by 6 bases and J by 2 bases, with 16 bases between them. The CDR3 spans 15 residues. CDR1 and CDR2 from the germline V gene are LNHDA and SQIVND (reference sequence). The CDR3 sequence: CASSPQGEENYGYTF. In DNA form, the CDR3 reads TGTGCCAGTAGCCCACAGGGAGAGGAAAACTATGGCTACACCTTC. Together with reference TRBV19 and TRBJ1-2, the CDR3 gives the full variable domain: DGGITQSPKYLFRKEGQNVTLSCEQNLNHDAMYWYRQDPGQGLRLIYYSQIVNDFQKGDIAEGYSVSREKKESFPLTVTSAQKNPTAFYLCASSPQGEENYGYTFGSGTRLTVV.

This clone occurred once. The rearrangement joins TRBV10-1 to TRBJ2-5; TRBD2 aligns across 10 bases. The CDR3 is 16 amino acids. V lost 7 bases to trimming and J lost 0 bases; unmatched junction nucleotides: 8. Per germline, CDR1 WNHNN and CDR2 SYGVQD (reference sequence). The CDR3 is CASTIAGGQNQETQYF. In DNA form, the CDR3 reads TGCGCCAGCACGATAGCGGGGGGCCAGAACCAAGAGACCCAGTACTTC.

This clone turned up a few times. The genes are TRBV29-1 and TRBJ1-1; no definite D call. In germline, CDR1 is SQVTM, CDR2 ANQGSEA. V gave up 1 base and J gave up 1 base, with 7 bases separating them. CDR3 length equals 13 residues. CDR3 nucleotide sequence: TGCAGCGTTGAAGCCCAGAAGAACACTGAAGCTTTCTTT. Its translation: CSVEAQKNTEAFF. Full variable domain (rest looked up from reference TRBV29-1 and TRBJ1-1): SAVISQKPSRDICQRGTSLTIQCQVDSQVTMMFWYRQQPGQSLTLIATANQGSEATYESGFVIDKFPISRPNLTFSTLTVSNMSPEDSSIYLCSVEAQKNTEAFFGQGTRLTVV.

This clone was seen only a few times. A junction boundary mismatches the germline segment, possibly from a read error. This chain joins TRBV5-6 and TRBJ1-1; perhaps TRBD1 as D (6 bases). Per the germline V gene, CDR1 is SGHDT and CDR2 is YYEEEE. CDR3 size: 14 residues. The CDR3 coding sequence is TGCGCCAGCAGCCAAGGGGGTTATACGGCTGAAGCTTTCTTT. Its protein product is CASSQGGYTAEAFF. Combining the CDR3 with reference TRBV5-6 and TRBJ1-1 gives the whole variable domain DAGVTQSPTHLIKTRGQQVTLRCSPKSGHDTVSWYQQALGQGPQFIFQYYEEEERQRGNFPDRFSGHQFPNYSSELNVNALLLGDSALYLCASSQGGYTAEAFFGQGTRLTVV.

This clone has a handful of counts. The V gene is TRBV2, the J gene TRBJ2-5, with 7 bases that match TRBD2. J was trimmed by 5 bases and V by 0 bases; bases with no gene match: 6. The CDR3 has 15 amino acids. Germline V gene data show CDR1 as SNHLY and CDR2 as FYNNEI. The CDR3 is CASSEALGRKETQYF. The DNA for the CDR3 is TGTGCCAGCAGTGAAGCCCTCGGGAGGAAGGAGACCCAGTACTTC.

The chain uses TRBV2 and TRBJ1-1; 7 nucleotides align to TRBD1. Germline values: CDR1 SNHLY, CDR2 FYNNEI. The trim removed 7 bases at V and 5 bases at J, leaving 13 bases unmatched. The CDR3 consists of 15 residues. In DNA, the CDR3 is TGTGCCAGCATGGGGCTTGAGGGGGCTCGGACTGAAGCTTTCTTT. Translated: CASMGLEGARTEAFF.